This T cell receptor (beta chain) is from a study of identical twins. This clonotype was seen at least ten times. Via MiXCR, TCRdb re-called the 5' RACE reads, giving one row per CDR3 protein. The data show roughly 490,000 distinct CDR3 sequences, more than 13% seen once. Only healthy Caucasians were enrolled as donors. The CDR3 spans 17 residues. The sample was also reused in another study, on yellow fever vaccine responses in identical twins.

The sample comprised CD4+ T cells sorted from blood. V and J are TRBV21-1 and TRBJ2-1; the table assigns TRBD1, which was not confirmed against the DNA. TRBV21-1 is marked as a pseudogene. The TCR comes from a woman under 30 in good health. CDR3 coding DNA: TGTGCCAGCAGCAAAGATGAGATTTCCGGGACAGACAATGAGCAGTTCTTC. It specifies CASSKDEISGTDNEQFF.